This is a list of T cell receptor beta chains from one sample in a study of CD8 T cells in Susac syndrome. TCRdb reprocessed the immunoSEQ multiplex PCR reads with MiXCR, giving one entry per CDR3 protein. The sample lists under 350,000 distinct CDR3 sequences, under 95% occurring once. Sequencing used CD4+ T cells from PBMCs. The receptors were gathered from a human donor with multiple sclerosis. The CDR3 runs from the conserved cysteine through the conserved F or W. D genes are given only for firm matches. A row's size may be missing; if present it is once, few, many or a size class.

d_gene	v_gene	j_gene	abundance	CDR3aa	CDR3nt
NA	TRBV19	TRBJ1-2	NA	CASSSGTANYGYTF	TGTGCCAGTAGCTCGGGCACCGCTAACTATGGCTACACCTTC
TRBD2	TRBV5-4	TRBJ2-1	few	CASSLVAGGYNEQFF	TGTGCCAGCAGCTTGGTAGCGGGAGGCTACAATGAGCAGTTCTTC
NA	TRBV30	TRBJ1-3	NA	CAWSKTWSGNTIYF	TGTGCCTGGAGCAAGACTTGGTCTGGAAACACCATATATTTT
NA	TRBV20-1	TRBJ2-3	NA	CSVYGTDTQYF	TGCAGCGTCTATGGGACAGATACGCAGTATTTT
TRBD1	TRBV3-1	TRBJ1-1	once	CASRQEGATEAFF	TGTGCCAGCAGGCAAGAGGGGGCCACTGAAGCTTTCTTT
NA	TRBV7-2	TRBJ1-5	NA	CASSLEVGYQPQHF	TGTGCCAGCAGCTTAGAAGTAGGATATCAGCCCCAGCATTTT
TRBD1	TRBV5-1	TRBJ1-5	NA	CASSPGGKDQPQHF	TGCGCCAGCAGTCCAGGGGGAAAGGATCAGCCCCAGCATTTT
TRBD2	TRBV4-1	TRBJ2-5	NA	CASSRGPGLAGGNQETQYF	TGCGCCAGCAGCCGGGGGCCGGGACTAGCGGGAGGGAACCAAGAGACCCAGTACTTC
TRBD2	TRBV23-1	TRBJ2-7	NA	CPTGREGQDEKYF	TGCCCCACCGGGCGGGAGGGCCAAGATGAGAAGTACTTC
NA	TRBV10-3	TRBJ2-5	NA	CAISGGGGETQYF	TGTGCCATCAGTGGGGGCGGAGGAGAGACCCAGTACTTC
NA	TRBV7-3	TRBJ2-2	NA	CASSPMGPNTGELFF	TGTGCCAGCAGCCCCATGGGGCCGAACACCGGGGAGCTGTTTTTT
NA	TRBV2	TRBJ2-7	NA	CASSGRALSYEQYF	TGTGCCAGCTCCGGGCGGGCCCTCTCCTACGAGCAGTACTTC
TRBD1	TRBV6-5	TRBJ2-6	NA	CASSYSIGTGAPSGANVLTF	TGTGCCAGCAGTTACTCGATCGGGACAGGGGCCCCCTCTGGGGCCAACGTCCTGACTTTC
NA	TRBV18	TRBJ1-1	NA	CASDRAGRNTEAFF	TGTGCCAGCGACCGGGCGGGCAGGAACACTGAAGCTTTCTTT
NA	TRBV18	TRBJ1-2	once	CASSPRQVDYGYTF	TGTGCCAGCTCACCCAGACAGGTGGACTATGGCTACACCTTC
NA	TRBV12-3/TRBV12-4	TRBJ1-3	NA	CASTGSGNTIYF	TGTGCCAGCACGGGCTCTGGAAACACCATATATTTT
TRBD2	TRBV6-2/TRBV6-3	TRBJ2-3	NA	CASSSVSGRRVDTQYF	TGTGCCAGCAGTTCGGTTAGCGGGAGACGGGTAGATACGCAGTATTTT
NA	TRBV10-3	TRBJ1-1	NA	CAISGLIETEAFF	TGTGCCATCAGTGGCCTGATTGAAACTGAAGCTTTCTTT
NA	TRBV5-1	TRBJ1-1	NA	CASSRIFKGDTEAFF	TGCGCCAGCAGTCGGATTTTTAAAGGGGACACTGAAGCTTTCTTT
NA	TRBV7-2	TRBJ1-2	once	CASSLRADRRNYGYTF	TGTGCCAGCAGCCTCAGGGCGGACAGAAGGAACTATGGCTACACCTTC
NA	TRBV19	TRBJ1-5	NA	CASRPELGNQPQHF	TGTGCCAGTCGCCCGGAACTGGGCAATCAGCCCCAGCATTTT
TRBD1	TRBV15	TRBJ2-5	NA	CATSRGQGQGGETQYF	TGTGCCACCAGCAGAGGACAAGGACAGGGGGGAGAGACCCAGTACTTC
NA	TRBV5-5	TRBJ1-2	NA	CASSPGGQPTSYTF	TGTGCCAGCAGCCCGGGAGGACAGCCGACTAGCTACACCTTC
TRBD1	TRBV24-1	TRBJ2-2	NA	CATSWGQGSTGELFF	TGTGCCACCAGTTGGGGACAGGGATCAACCGGGGAGCTGTTTTTT
NA	TRBV7-6	TRBJ1-1	NA	CASSSTPLPGTEAFF	TGTGCCAGCAGCTCCACTCCACTGCCGGGAACTGAAGCTTTCTTT
NA	TRBV3-1	TRBJ2-7	NA	CASSQETRTSYEQYF	TGTGCCAGCAGCCAAGAGACCAGAACTAGCTACGAGCAGTACTTC
TRBD1	TRBV20-1	TRBJ1-2	NA	CSGVTGLGTGGYTF	TGCAGTGGGGTTACCGGGCTGGGGACAGGTGGCTACACCTTC
TRBD1	TRBV10-2	TRBJ1-1	NA	CASRADRGHLSEAFF	TGCGCCAGCAGAGCGGACAGGGGTCATTTGAGTGAAGCTTTCTTT
TRBD1	TRBV2	TRBJ2-7	NA	CASRRDRGVYEQYF	TGTGCCAGCAGGAGGGACAGGGGAGTTTACGAGCAGTACTTC
NA	TRBV20-1	TRBJ2-1	NA	CSARVTWPSYNEQFF	TGCAGTGCTAGAGTGACGTGGCCCTCCTACAATGAGCAGTTCTTC
NA	TRBV6-1	TRBJ2-3	NA	CASTYTPDTRAVLVPDTQYF	TGTGCCAGCACCTACACCCCGGACACCCGCGCGGTGTTGGTGCCAGATACGCAGTATTTT
NA	TRBV7-3	TRBJ1-2	NA	CASSPGSRGAAGGYTF	TGTGCCAGCAGCCCGGGCTCGAGGGGGGCGGCCGGCGGCTACACCTTC
TRBD1	TRBV9	TRBJ1-6	NA	CASSVADRPSPLHF	TGTGCCAGCAGCGTAGCGGACAGGCCATCACCCCTCCACTTT
NA	TRBV12-3/TRBV12-4	TRBJ1-1	NA	CAKAGNTEAFF	TGTGCCAAGGCGGGGAACACTGAAGCTTTCTTT
TRBD2	TRBV5-1	TRBJ2-1	NA	CASSAWGQAGGPGSYNEQFF	TGCGCCAGCAGCGCCTGGGGACAAGCGGGGGGGCCGGGGTCCTACAATGAGCAGTTCTTC
NA	TRBV29-1	TRBJ2-7	NA	CSASATGAYEQYF	TGCAGCGCTTCGGCGACGGGGGCCTACGAGCAGTACTTC
TRBD1	TRBV11-3	TRBJ1-1	NA	CASSWGTGIGTEAFF	TGTGCCAGCAGCTGGGGGACAGGGATCGGCACTGAAGCTTTCTTT
NA	TRBV9	TRBJ2-6	NA	CASSGMGLLASGANVLTF	TGTGCCAGCAGCGGAATGGGACTTCTGGCCTCTGGGGCCAACGTCCTGACTTTC
NA	TRBV5-1	TRBJ2-3	NA	CASSSEFAGTTDTQYF	TGCGCCAGCAGCTCCGAGTTTGCGGGGACCACAGATACGCAGTATTTT
NA	TRBV7-9	TRBJ1-1	NA	CASSPRGPPRGNTEAFF	TGTGCCAGCAGCCCAAGAGGGCCACCCCGAGGGAACACTGAAGCTTTCTTT
NA	TRBV29-1	TRBJ2-5	NA	CSVEILRVETQYF	TGCAGCGTTGAAATTTTGCGGGTAGAGACCCAGTACTTC
TRBD1	TRBV7-3	TRBJ2-7	NA	CASSLKRTGSHNEQYF	TGTGCCAGCAGCTTGAAGAGGACAGGGTCCCACAACGAGCAGTACTTC